This TCR beta chain was retrieved from a study of T cells in Graves' hyperthyroidism and ophthalmopathy. Study details: Blood was drawn when the patient was first diagnosed and still untreated.

RNA transcripts gave rise to amplified TCR beta CDR3 regions. The primer set for the first-round RT-PCR of the TCR CDR3 was HTBI. TCRdb reprocessed the multiplex PCR reads with MiXCR, giving one entry per CDR3 protein. The repertoire holds around 100,000 distinct CDR3 sequences, with 47% as singletons. V shed 1 base and J shed 6 bases, with 4 bases lying between them. CDR1 is SGHVS, CDR2 FQNEAQ, per germline. The length of the CDR3 is 12 residues. The chain uses TRBV7-8 and TRBJ1-5; D unclear. Specimen: blood. The clonotype was recovered from a man in his forties with Graves' hyperthyroidism. CDR3: CASSLGTQPQHF. DNA of the CDR3: TGTGCCAGCAGCTTAGGAACTCAGCCCCAGCATTTT. The full variable domain, its missing parts supplied by reference TRBV7-8 and TRBJ1-5, is GAGVSQSPRYKVAKRGQDVALRCDPISGHVSLFWYQQALGQGPEFLTYFQNEAQLDKSGLPSDRFFAERPEGSVSTLKIQRTQQEDSAVYLCASSLGTQPQHFGDGTRLSIL.